This T cell receptor (beta chain) was sequenced for a study of blood T cell repertoires in COVID-19. Across the whole study: Sites across the United States, Italy and Spain contributed samples from acute and convalescent COVID-19.

CDR1 is LNHDA, CDR2 SQIVND, per germline (reference sequence). CDR3 length: 14 residues. V was trimmed by 5 bases and J by 0 bases, leaving 8 bases between them. Libraries were prepared by immunoSEQ multiplex PCR; TCRdb keeps only in-frame clonotypes and omits some of them. The sample consists of fewer than 70,000 clones, 65% to 90% of them appearing once. The V call is TRBV19, the J call TRBJ2-4, with no clear D. Sequenced: peripheral blood. This receptor was obtained from an older woman with acute or convalescent COVID-19. Written as DNA, the CDR3 is TGTGCCAGTAGTCCCGCAGTAGCCAAAAACATTCAGTACTTC. It specifies CASSPAVAKNIQYF. Filled out from reference TRBV19 and TRBJ2-4, the complete variable domain reads DGGITQSPKYLFRKEGQNVTLSCEQNLNHDAMYWYRQDPGQGLRLIYYSQIVNDFQKGDIAEGYSVSREKKESFPLTVTSAQKNPTAFYLCASSPAVAKNIQYFGAGTRLSVL.